This record covers a single T cell receptor (beta chain). The entry originates in a study of technical replicates of blood from several donors. The CDR3 covers 15 residues. V lost 4 bases and J lost 2, with 11 bases in between. CDR1 is WNHNN, CDR2 SYGVQD, per germline (reference sequence). The table came from immunoSEQ multiplex PCR; TCRdb's copy has only in-frame clones and leaves some out. The data contain roughly 40,000 clones, approximately 96% of them singletons. This sequence originates from a human donor in good health. The material sequenced was T cells isolated from PBMCs. The V gene is TRBV10-1, the J gene TRBJ2-2, with D maybe TRBD1 (6 bases). The CDR3 DNA reads TGCGCCAGCAGTGTAACCAGGGGAAACACCGGGGAGCTGTTTTTT. Translating it yields CASSVTRGNTGELFF.